These 32 T cell receptor beta chains share one sample of origin, sequenced in a study of shared clonotypes between healthy human individuals (dated by TCRdb to 2018 to 2020). Library preparation employed the immunoSEQ multiplex PCR assay. As stored in TCRdb, this immuneACCESS dataset retains in-frame rearrangements with V and J assigned. A fraction of the clones does not appear; measured against another copy, unresolved V genes explain less than half of the discrepancy, and the remainder lacks a known reason. Recorded for this sample are around 2,000,000 clones; about 93% of them occurred a single time. The ten largest clones capture about 1.5% of the sample. For the CD8 naive samples, CD45RO-negative cells were positively selected for CCR7, yielding a CD45RA+CCR7+ population from which TemRA cells were excluded. Sequencing was performed on naive CD8+ T cells from PBMCs. The cell subset or site label of this sample denotes: CD45RA+CCR7+. These receptor sequences come from a man aged 18 to 30 in good health. Some clones in this sample may be carry-over from other donors' samples.

This chain uses TRBV10-2 with TRBJ1-2; the D is unclear. Trimming cost V 0 bases and J 3 bases, with 8 bases left between them. The CDR3 extends over 14 amino acids. Looked up from germline, CDR1 is WSHSY and CDR2 is SAAADI. DNA for the CDR3: TGCGCCAGCAGTGAGTCGCTTGGCTACTATGGCTACACCTTC. Translated, it gives CASSESLGYYGYTF.

The V call is TRBV7-9, the J call TRBJ2-3, with D perhaps matching TRBD2 (5 bases). From germline, CDR1 is SEHNR and CDR2 FQNEAQ (reference sequence). Trimming pared 4 bases from V and 0 bases from J, leaving 20 bases between. CDR3 length: 18 amino acids. For the CDR3, the DNA is TGTGCCAGCAGCTACACTAGGGTACGGGAATGGAGCACAGATACGCAGTATTTT. Protein sequence: CASSYTRVREWSTDTQYF.

V usage is TRBV19 and J usage is TRBJ1-5; the D is unclear. The CDR3 runs 13 residues. The V end lost 6 bases, the J end lost 4 bases, and 10 bases lay between the germline ends. Germline V gene lookup returns CDR1 LNHDA and CDR2 SQIVND (reference sequence). The CDR3 coding sequence is TGTGCCAGTAGGAGGGAAGGGAATCAGCCCCAGCATTTT. Amino acid sequence: CASRREGNQPQHF.

The chain employs TRBV6-6 and TRBJ2-7, with a possible D match to TRBD1 (5 bases). V lost 2 bases to trimming and J lost 0 bases, with 11 bases between them. Germline V lookup: CDR1 MNHNY, CDR2 SVGAGI (reference sequence). The CDR3 loop spans 15 amino acids. Here the CDR3 reads CASSYGQGHSYEQYF. In DNA form, the CDR3 reads TGTGCCAGCAGTTACGGGCAGGGTCACTCCTACGAGCAGTACTTC.

The V gene is TRBV5-4, the J gene TRBJ1-5; D not certain. The length of the CDR3 is 13 residues. V was trimmed by 3 bases and J by 3 bases, leaving 7 bases between them. Looked up from germline, CDR1 is SGHNT and CDR2 is YYREEE (reference sequence). The CDR3 DNA reads TGTGCCAGCAGCTCGGACCTCAATCAGCCCCAGCATTTT. Amino acid sequence: CASSSDLNQPQHF.

CDR3 loop: CASSPYHGSTNTGELFF. DNA of the CDR3: TGTGCCAGCAGCCCTTACCATGGGAGTACGAACACCGGGGAGCTGTTTTTT. The gene calls are TRBV7-9 and TRBJ2-2; a possible D gene is TRBD2 (5 bases). The CDR3 extends over 17 amino acids. Germline CDR1 and CDR2: SEHNR and FQNEAQ (reference sequence). With 5 bases removed from V and 0 bases from J, the gap between germline ends came to 16 bases. Combining the CDR3 with reference TRBV7-9 and TRBJ2-2 gives the whole variable domain DTGVSQNPRHKITKRGQNVTFRCDPISEHNRLYWYRQTLGQGPEFLTYFQNEAQLEKSRLLSDRFSAERPKGSFSTLEIQRTEQGDSAMYLCASSPYHGSTNTGELFFGEGSRLTVL.

This sequence joins TRBV2 and TRBJ2-7; D is possibly TRBD2 (5 bases). Germline CDR1 SNHLY, CDR2 FYNNEI. The CDR3 loop spans 14 amino acids. The V and J ends lost 2 bases and 7 bases respectively, with 15 bases between them. The CDR3 bases are TGTGCCAGCAGTGAAAGGCCGGGCGGGTGGGAGCAGTACTTC. This sequence encodes CASSERPGGWEQYF.

CDR3 DNA: TGTGCCAGCAGTTATAAGGACGAGGGCGCAGTCTACGAGCAGTACTTC. Protein: CASSYKDEGAVYEQYF. The V gene is TRBV6-6, the J gene TRBJ2-7; a possible D gene is TRBD2 (5 bases). The CDR3 is 16 amino acids. The V gene's germline CDR1 is MNHNY and CDR2 SVGAGI (reference sequence). V was trimmed by 3 bases and J by 3 bases, leaving 18 bases between them.

For this clone: The sample holds other DNA sequences that translate to the same CDR3. The DNA for the CDR3 is TGTGCCAGCAGTTCAGGACAGGGGTACCAAGAGACCCAGTACTTC. Translating gives CASSSGQGYQETQYF. The genes are TRBV28 and TRBJ2-5; the match to TRBD1 covers 9 bases. Germline V gene data show CDR1 as MDHEN and CDR2 as SYDVKM. The length of the CDR3 is 15 residues. V shed 4 bases, J shed 0 bases, and the junction held 3 bases outside the gene matches. Together with reference TRBV28 and TRBJ2-5, the CDR3 gives the full variable domain: DVKVTQSSRYLVKRTGEKVFLECVQDMDHENMFWYRQDPGLGLRLIYFSYDVKMKEKGDIPEGYSVSREKKERFSLILESASTNQTSMYLCASSSGQGYQETQYFGPGTRLLVL.

The chain links TRBV4-3 to TRBJ1-2; 8 positions agree with TRBD1. Germline V CDR1 and CDR2: LGHNA, YSLEER. The CDR3 is 17 residues long. After removal of 0 bases from V and 8 bases from J, the junction contained 14 bases not matched to a gene. The CDR3 nucleotides are TGCGCCAGCAGCCAAGACCTCCTGGGCAGGGGGCTATGGGGCTACACCTTC. Protein: CASSQDLLGRGLWGYTF.

Comment on this clone: Other nucleotide sequences in the sample specify the same CDR3. The rearrangement uses TRBV10-1 and TRBJ2-7, with D unclear. This CDR3 has 12 residues. Trimming cost V 3 bases and J 4 bases, with 7 bases left between them. Germline V gene lookup returns CDR1 WNHNN and CDR2 SYGVQD (reference sequence). The CDR3 loop is CASSDSAYEQYF. The DNA of the CDR3 is TGCGCCAGCAGTGATTCGGCTTACGAGCAGTACTTC.

The sample holds one count of this clone. The chain employs TRBV9 and TRBJ2-4, with 8 bases that match TRBD2. V trimming: 7 bases; J trimming: 8 bases; junction bases outside the gene matches: 14. Germline CDR1 SGDLS, CDR2 YYNGEE. This CDR3 is 15 amino acids long. CDR3 loop: CASGYRSGSMDIQYF. The CDR3, as DNA: TGTGCCAGCGGATATAGGAGCGGGAGCATGGACATTCAGTACTTC.

CDR3 in DNA: TGTGCCAGCAGTTCTACAGGGAGGGAGGACACAGATACGCAGTATTTT. As protein: CASSSTGREDTDTQYF. This chain links TRBV27 with TRBJ2-3; a weak D match, TRBD2 (7 bases). Trimming left V 4 bases short and J 2 bases short, with 16 bases between. CDR1 and CDR2 from the germline V gene are MNHEY and SMNVEV (reference sequence). The length of the CDR3 is 16 residues.

The chain is built from TRBV11-2 and TRBJ2-1, with a tentative D call TRBD2 (6 bases). Germline V gives CDR1 SGHAT, CDR2 FQNNGV. This CDR3 comprises 18 residues. Trimming removed 1 base at V and 0 bases at J, with 16 bases between. CDR3 DNA: TGTGCCAGCAGCTTAGTGTTCGGGGAGGAACCCTCCTACAATGAGCAGTTCTTC. It codes for CASSLVFGEEPSYNEQFF.

CDR3 region: CASSQAQGFYNEQFF. The CDR3 DNA reads as TGTGCCAGCAGCCAAGCCCAGGGGTTCTACAATGAGCAGTTCTTC. The genes are TRBV4-2 and TRBJ2-1, with TRBD1 as a possible D gene (6 bases). Germline-derived CDR1 and CDR2 are LGHNA and YNFKEQ. Trimming removed 1 base from V and 3 bases from J, with 10 bases in between. CDR3 length equals 15 residues.

V gene TRBV19 combines with J gene TRBJ1-1; D is undetermined. From germline, CDR1 is LNHDA and CDR2 SQIVND (reference sequence). This CDR3 contains 13 residues. V was cut by 7 bases and J by 0 bases, with 9 bases left in between. The CDR3 nucleotides are TGTGCCAGTACTTCAGGCGTGAACACTGAAGCTTTCTTT. It specifies CASTSGVNTEAFF.

To note about this clone: At the DNA level, this CDR3 is encoded by other sequences in the same sample as well. This chain uses TRBV4-1 with TRBJ1-2; maybe TRBD1 (5 bases). The CDR3 length is 12 residues. CDR1 is MGHRA and CDR2 is YSYEKL in the germline V gene. V was trimmed by 1 base and J by 7 bases, leaving 7 bases between them. The CDR3 region is CASSQGGGGYTF. The CDR3 DNA follows: TGCGCCAGCAGCCAAGGGGGGGGTGGCTACACCTTC.

The rearrangement joins TRBV18 to TRBJ2-3; D gene uncertain. This CDR3 has 16 amino acids. V gave up 1 base and J gave up 4 bases, with 15 bases separating them. The germline V gene encodes CDR1 KGHSH and CDR2 LQKENI. Here the CDR3 DNA reads TGTGCCAGCTCACCACGCCCGGCCAGCAGAGCAGATACGCAGTATTTT. Its protein product is CASSPRPASRADTQYF.

V usage is TRBV13 and J usage is TRBJ2-3; 8 positions agree with TRBD1. Germline assignment: CDR1 PRHDT and CDR2 FYEKMQ (reference sequence). J gave up 2 bases and V 5 bases, and 6 bases lay outside the gene matches. The CDR3 loop spans 15 amino acids. In DNA, the CDR3 is TGTGCCAGCAGCCAGGACAGGGCGGCCACAGATACGCAGTATTTT. Its translation: CASSQDRAATDTQYF. The full variable domain, completed using reference TRBV13 and TRBJ2-3, is AAGVIQSPRHLIKEKRETATLKCYPIPRHDTVYWYQQGPGQDPQFLISFYEKMQSDKGSIPDRFSAQQFSDYHSELNMSSLELGDSALYFCASSQDRAATDTQYFGPGTRLTVL.

The chain has TRBV29-1 and TRBJ2-1; 13 bases agree with TRBD2. The CDR3 length is 16 residues. Looked up from germline, CDR1 is SQVTM and CDR2 is ANQGSEA. The V and J ends lost 3 bases and 0 bases, in that order; junction bases with no gene match: 2. In DNA form, the CDR3 reads TGCAGCGTTGAGGGACTAGCGGGGATCTCCTACAATGAGCAGTTCTTC. This sequence encodes CSVEGLAGISYNEQFF.

The rearrangement joins TRBV28 to TRBJ2-7; D ambiguous. V lost 5 bases, J lost 5 bases, and 19 bases lay in between. Germline-derived CDR1 and CDR2 are MDHEN and SYDVKM. This CDR3 is built from 15 residues. The CDR3 DNA follows: TGTGCCAGCAGTCCATTGAGGCCCGCACTCGACGAGCAGTACTTC. Its translation: CASSPLRPALDEQYF.

The V gene is TRBV4-1, the J gene TRBJ1-3; D call uncertain. The V and J ends lost 4 bases and 1 base respectively, with 8 bases between them. This CDR3 has 14 residues. Germline V gene lookup returns CDR1 MGHRA and CDR2 YSYEKL. In nucleotides, the CDR3 is TGCGCCAGCAGCCCGACCCCTTCTGGAAACACCATATATTTT. It yields the protein CASSPTPSGNTIYF.

This clone was counted a single time. The chain uses TRBV2 and TRBJ1-1; 9 nucleotides line up with TRBD1. From germline, CDR1 is SNHLY and CDR2 FYNNEI. The CDR3 totals 18 residues. J lost 3 bases, V lost 5 bases, and 16 bases had no gene match. The CDR3 DNA follows: TGTGCCAGCAGTCATAATCCCGGGACAGGGAGAGGGGACACTGAAGCTTTCTTT. Translation gives CASSHNPGTGRGDTEAFF. Supplemented by reference TRBV2 and TRBJ1-1, the full variable domain reads EPEVTQTPSHQVTQMGQEVILRCVPISNHLYFYWYRQILGQKVEFLVSFYNNEISEKSEIFDDQFSVERPDGSNFTLKIRSTKLEDSAMYFCASSHNPGTGRGDTEAFFGQGTRLTVV.

The rearrangement uses TRBV27 and TRBJ2-1, with D maybe TRBD2 (5 bases). The CDR3 contains 15 residues. The V gene lost 8 bases and the J gene lost 4 bases, with 18 bases spanning the gap. The germline CDR1 and CDR2 sequences are MNHEY and SMNVEV (reference sequence). The CDR3 nucleotides are TGTGCCAGCCACGTTTCGGGGTGGGGTTACAATGAGCAGTTCTTC. This encodes CASHVSGWGYNEQFF.

The CDR3 loop is CASSPRVRDRINKTQYF. For the CDR3, the DNA is TGTGCCAGCAGTCCTCGTGTCCGGGACAGAATTAACAAGACCCAGTACTTC. The chain joins TRBV2 to TRBJ2-5; 7 positions agree with TRBD1. The germline V gene encodes CDR1 SNHLY and CDR2 FYNNEI. There are 17 residues in the CDR3. Trimming removed 5 bases from V and 6 bases from J; junction bases left unmatched: 18.

The chain carries TRBV25-1 and TRBJ2-1; 10 positions agree with TRBD2. The germline CDR1 and CDR2 sequences are MGHDK and SYGVNS. V was pared by 7 bases and J by 7 bases, with 7 bases of the junction left unmatched. There are 14 residues in the CDR3. As DNA, the CDR3 is TGTGCCAGCACCCTAGCGGGAGAGGGGAATGAGCAGTTCTTC. Its translation is CASTLAGEGNEQFF.

The V gene is TRBV2, the J gene TRBJ1-2, with no clear D. Trimming left V 7 bases short and J 4 bases short, with 13 bases between. The CDR3 sequence is 13 residues long. Germline V gene data show CDR1 as SNHLY and CDR2 as FYNNEI. The CDR3 sequence: CASTYGLTYGYTF. The CDR3 DNA reads TGTGCCAGCACCTACGGCCTCACCTATGGCTACACCTTC.

This chain uses TRBV7-9 with TRBJ2-1; 7 bases align to TRBD2. CDR1 SEHNR and CDR2 FQNEAQ come from the germline V gene (reference sequence). V gave up 5 bases and J gave up 3 bases; unmatched junction bases: 10. This CDR3 is built from 16 residues. The CDR3 here is CASSLVLADLYNEQFF. The CDR3 nucleotides are TGTGCCAGCAGCCTCGTCCTAGCGGACCTCTACAATGAGCAGTTCTTC.

This clone has only a few counts. The chain couples TRBV7-9 to TRBJ1-2; D remains unclear. Trimming cost V 6 bases and J 4 bases, with 12 bases left between them. Germline lookup yields CDR1 SEHNR and CDR2 FQNEAQ (reference sequence). The CDR3 consists of 13 residues. The CDR3: CASRNDNAYGYTF. CDR3 nucleotides: TGTGCCAGCAGGAACGATAACGCCTATGGCTACACCTTC.

The V gene is TRBV7-8, the J gene TRBJ2-7; possibly TRBD2 for D (6 bases). The CDR3 totals 14 residues. CDR1 is SGHVS and CDR2 is FQNEAQ in the germline V gene. The V end lost 4 bases, the J end lost 0 bases, and 10 bases lay between the germline ends. The CDR3 loop is CASSSGLLSYEQYF. In DNA form, the CDR3 reads TGTGCCAGCAGCTCGGGACTCCTCTCCTACGAGCAGTACTTC.

CDR3 DNA: TGTGCCATCAGTGAACCGGGACATTCTCCTTGGCAGTTCTTC. Its protein is CAISEPGHSPWQFF. The chain links TRBV10-3 to TRBJ2-1, with D maybe TRBD1 (6 bases). The CDR3 is 14 amino acids. From germline, CDR1 is ENHRY and CDR2 SYGVKD. V was shortened by 3 bases and J by 12 bases, with 18 bases between the two germline ends.

This chain joins TRBV7-3 and TRBJ1-2; 7 nucleotides line up with TRBD1. V lost 5 bases to trimming and J lost 5 bases; unmatched junction nucleotides: 8. Germline lookup yields CDR1 SGHTA and CDR2 FQGTGA. The CDR3 consists of 14 residues. CDR3 amino acids: CASSLRQGSYGYTF. As DNA, the CDR3 is TGTGCCAGCAGCCTTCGACAGGGTAGTTATGGCTACACCTTC. The full variable domain, completed using reference TRBV7-3 and TRBJ1-2, is GAGVSQTPSNKVTEKGKYVELRCDPISGHTALYWYRQSLGQGPEFLIYFQGTGAADDSGLPNDRFFAVRPEGSVSTLKIQRTERGDSAVYLCASSLRQGSYGYTFGSGTRLTVV.